A single sample is the source of the 18 T cell receptor beta chains below, sequenced in a study of identical twins. TCRdb re-analysed the 5' RACE reads in MiXCR, keeping a single row per CDR3 protein. The table includes under 500,000 distinct CDR3 sequences, 13% to 15% detected once. The sample was also linked to a second study, of yellow fever vaccine responses in identical twins.

Sequenced input: CD4+ T cells sorted from blood. The receptor set was obtained from a woman under 30 in good health.

This chain joins TRBV20-1 and TRBJ2-5, with 7 nucleotides matching TRBD2. The length of the CDR3 is 17 residues. Losses at the gene ends were 2 bases for V and 4 bases for J; bases not matched to a gene: 16. Germline V gene data show CDR1 as DFQATT and CDR2 as SNEGSKA (reference sequence). DNA of the CDR3: TGCAGTGCTAGACCTACCAACCTGCGGGGGAGACGAGAGACCCAGTACTTC. It yields the protein CSARPTNLRGRRETQYF.

The genes are TRBV3-1 and TRBJ2-7; D is tentatively TRBD1 or TRBD2 (5 bases each). The CDR3 is made up of 16 amino acids. In germline, CDR1 is LGHDT, CDR2 YNNKEL (reference sequence). Trimming stripped 0 bases from V and 0 bases from J, with 12 bases between. CDR3 DNA: TGTGCCAGCAGCCAAGACCCGGGACGCCCCTCCTACGAGCAGTACTTC. Translated, it gives CASSQDPGRPSYEQYF.

This clonotype was recorded a few times. This chain joins TRBV12-3 or TRBV12-4 and TRBJ1-3; D gene unclear. This CDR3 is 14 amino acids long. The germline V and J ends were trimmed by 7 bases and 0 bases, with 10 bases remaining between them. CDR3 amino acids: CASTRVSSGNTIYF. DNA of the CDR3: TGTGCCAGCACCCGCGTGAGCTCTGGAAACACCATATATTTT.

V usage is TRBV6-5 and J usage is TRBJ2-7; weak D call: TRBD2 (6 bases). Trimming removed 6 bases at V and 7 bases at J, with 13 bases between. Germline CDR1 MNHEY, CDR2 SVGAGI. This CDR3 has 12 amino acids. CDR3 nucleotides: TGTGCCAGCAGCCGGGAGTTAGGGGAGCAGTACTTC. Amino acid sequence: CASSRELGEQYF.

Many counts were recorded for this clonotype. The chain has TRBV12-3 or TRBV12-4 and TRBJ2-7; D is unclear. The CDR3 has 16 residues. With 3 bases removed from V and 0 bases from J, the gap between germline ends came to 15 bases. The CDR3 is CASSFDLHPYSYEQYF. CDR3 nucleotides: TGTGCCAGCAGTTTTGACCTGCACCCCTACTCCTACGAGCAGTACTTC.

This clonotype was seen a few times. The chain links TRBV11-2 to TRBJ2-4, with 8 bases that match TRBD1. The V gene's germline CDR1 is SGHAT and CDR2 FQNNGV. Germline trimming cut 0 bases from V and 2 bases from J; bases unmatched to any gene: 12. The CDR3 loop spans 19 amino acids. DNA for the CDR3: TGTGCCAGCAGCTTAGAACCCTCCCGAGGACAGGGCCCCAAAAACATTCAGTACTTC. As protein: CASSLEPSRGQGPKNIQYF.

This clonotype has just a few counts. V is TRBV6-5 and J is TRBJ2-1; 15 bases are a match to TRBD2. The CDR3 extends over 18 amino acids. Trimming removed 4 bases from V and 2 bases from J; junction bases left unmatched: 6. CDR1 and CDR2 from the germline V gene are MNHEY and SVGAGI. CDR3 coding DNA: TGTGCCAGCAGTTCATCCGGGACTAGCGGGGGGCCCTACAATGAGCAGTTCTTC. Its translation is CASSSSGTSGGPYNEQFF.

The table lists this clonotype with a few counts. This chain joins TRBV25-1 and TRBJ2-7; 10 bases agree with TRBD2. CDR3 length: 14 amino acids. The J segment lost 5 bases and the V segment lost 3 bases, leaving 4 bases of the junction unmatched. Germline CDR1 MGHDK, CDR2 SYGVNS. The CDR3 protein is CASSDIAGGNEQYF. In DNA, the CDR3 is TGTGCCAGCAGTGATATAGCGGGAGGTAACGAGCAGTACTTC.

The rearrangement joins TRBV6-1 to TRBJ2-1; a possible D gene is TRBD2 (5 bases). The V gene lost 3 bases and the J gene lost 0 bases, with 6 bases spanning the gap. Per germline, CDR1 MNHNS and CDR2 SASEGT. The CDR3 is 14 residues long. In DNA, the CDR3 is TGTGCCAGCAGTGACGGGAACTCCTACAATGAGCAGTTCTTC. Protein product: CASSDGNSYNEQFF.

The chain joins TRBV5-6 to TRBJ2-4, with 13 nucleotides matching TRBD2. This CDR3 has 17 amino acids. CDR1 and CDR2 (germline): SGHDT, YYEEEE. The V segment lost 0 bases and the J segment 7 bases; nucleotides outside the gene matches: 7. CDR3 coding DNA: TGTGCCAGCAGCTTGGGGTGGACTAGCGGGAGAGGGAACATTCAGTACTTC. It translates to CASSLGWTSGRGNIQYF. Supplemented by reference TRBV5-6 and TRBJ2-4, the full variable domain reads DAGVTQSPTHLIKTRGQQVTLRCSPKSGHDTVSWYQQALGQGPQFIFQYYEEEERQRGNFPDRFSGHQFPNYSSELNVNALLLGDSALYLCASSLGWTSGRGNIQYFGAGTRLSVL.

This rearrangement joins TRBV9 to TRBJ1-1; 7 bases fit TRBD1. Per germline, CDR1 SGDLS and CDR2 YYNGEE. V was pared by 3 bases and J by 7 bases, with 6 bases of the junction left unmatched. The CDR3 runs to 13 residues. CDR3 in amino acids: CASSGLGGSEAFF. The CDR3 coding sequence is TGTGCCAGCAGCGGGCTAGGGGGCAGTGAAGCTTTCTTT.

This clonotype was observed a few times. At one end the junction does not follow the germline gene, possibly because of a read error. DNA of the CDR3: TGTGCCAGCAGTTTAGGTGGGGCAAAGAACACCGGGGAGCTGCTTTTT. Translating gives CASSLGGAKNTGELLF. V is TRBV12-3 or TRBV12-4 and J is TRBJ2-2, with D possibly called TRBD1 or TRBD2 (5 bases each). This CDR3 has 16 residues.

This clonotype has more than one count but fewer than ten. The rearrangement uses TRBV5-6 and TRBJ1-2; possible D gene TRBD1, 6 bases. The CDR3 runs 15 residues. The germline V gene encodes CDR1 SGHDT and CDR2 YYEEEE. V was shortened by 0 bases and J by 5 bases, with 14 bases between the two germline ends. The CDR3 is CASSLGSGALYGYTF. In DNA, the CDR3 is TGTGCCAGCAGCTTGGGCTCAGGGGCCCTTTATGGCTACACCTTC.

This clonotype was counted between two and nine times. This chain uses TRBV12-3 or TRBV12-4 with TRBJ2-7; possibly TRBD2 for D (5 bases). The CDR3 extends over 15 amino acids. V was shortened by 3 bases and J by 6 bases, with 18 bases between the two germline ends. DNA for the CDR3: TGTGCCAGCAGTTTGAGTTCTGGGAGAAAGGCCGAGCAGTACTTC. Translating gives CASSLSSGRKAEQYF.

This clonotype was picked up a small number of times. The gene calls are TRBV7-2 and TRBJ2-7; tentatively, D is TRBD1 or TRBD2 (5 bases each). Germline assignment: CDR1 SGHTA and CDR2 FQGNSA. Trimming removed 3 bases at V and 4 bases at J, with 13 bases between. The CDR3 loop spans 14 amino acids. The CDR3 sequence: CASSFSGTAYEQYF. CDR3 DNA sequence: TGTGCCAGCAGCTTCTCCGGGACCGCATACGAGCAGTACTTC.

CDR3 in amino acids: CATSFTVKAYEQYF. DNA for the CDR3: TGTGCCACCAGCTTTACAGTCAAGGCCTACGAGCAGTACTTC. The rearrangement joins TRBV15 to TRBJ2-7; D gene unclear. This CDR3 contains 14 residues. The germline V and J ends were trimmed by 5 bases and 2 bases, with 13 bases remaining between them. The V gene's germline CDR1 is LNHNV and CDR2 YYDKDF (reference sequence).

In its sample, this clonotype was seen a few times. The chain joins TRBV21-1 to TRBJ2-7; the D call of TRBD2 is as the table states it, not checked on the DNA. TRBV21-1 is a pseudogene. This CDR3 comprises 16 residues. In DNA form, the CDR3 reads TGTGCCAGCAGCAAGGACCTACGGGGCCCACCTTACGAGCAGTACTTC. Protein product: CASSKDLRGPPYEQYF.

This clonotype was seen repeatedly, ten times or more. V is TRBV12-3 or TRBV12-4 and J is TRBJ1-1, with D perhaps matching TRBD1 (5 bases). The CDR3 runs 13 residues. Trimming took 5 bases from V and 10 from J, leaving 17 bases between them. CDR3 sequence reads: CASSNLDRGAAFF. For the CDR3, the DNA is TGTGCCAGCAGTAACCTAGACAGAGGTGCAGCTTTCTTT.